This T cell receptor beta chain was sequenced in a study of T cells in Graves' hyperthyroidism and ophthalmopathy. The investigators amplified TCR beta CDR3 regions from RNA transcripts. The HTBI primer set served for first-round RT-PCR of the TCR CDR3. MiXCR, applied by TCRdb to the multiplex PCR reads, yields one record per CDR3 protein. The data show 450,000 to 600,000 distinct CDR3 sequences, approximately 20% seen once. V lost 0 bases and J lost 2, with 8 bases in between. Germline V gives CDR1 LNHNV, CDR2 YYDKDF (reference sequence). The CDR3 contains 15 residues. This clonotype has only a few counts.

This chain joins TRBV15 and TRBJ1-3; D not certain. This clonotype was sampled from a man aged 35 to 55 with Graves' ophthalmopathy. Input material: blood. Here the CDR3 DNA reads TGTGCCACCAGCAGAGATTGGGGAACTGGAAACACCATATATTTT. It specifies CATSRDWGTGNTIYF.